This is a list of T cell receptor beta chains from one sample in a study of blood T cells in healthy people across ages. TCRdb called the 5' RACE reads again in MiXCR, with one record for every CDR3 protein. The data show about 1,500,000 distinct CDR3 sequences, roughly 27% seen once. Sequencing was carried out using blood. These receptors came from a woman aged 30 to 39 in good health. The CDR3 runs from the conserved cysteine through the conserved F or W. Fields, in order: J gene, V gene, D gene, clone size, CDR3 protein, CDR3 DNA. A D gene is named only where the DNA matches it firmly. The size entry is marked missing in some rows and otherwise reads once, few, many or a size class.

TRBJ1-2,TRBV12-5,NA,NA,CASGSQYGYLYYGYTF,TGTGCTAGTGGTTCCCAGTACGGATATTTGTATTATGGCTACACCTTC
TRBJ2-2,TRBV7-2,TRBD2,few,CASSLGLAGATGELFF,TGTGCCAGCAGCTTAGGACTAGCGGGAGCAACCGGGGAGCTGTTTTTT
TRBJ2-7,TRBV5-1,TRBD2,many,CASRFTAGILNDEQYF,TGCGCCAGCAGGTTTACAGCGGGGATACTTAATGACGAGCAGTACTTC
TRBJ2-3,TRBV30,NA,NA,CAWSANTDTQYF,TGTGCCTGGAGTGCGAACACAGATACGCAGTATTTT
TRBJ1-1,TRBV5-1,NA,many,CASSSLGPMPTTRDTEAFF,TGCGCCAGCAGCTCCCTGGGGCCCATGCCGACGACACGGGACACTGAAGCTTTCTTT
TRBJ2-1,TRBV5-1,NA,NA,CASRLGGPDNEQFF,TGCGCCAGCCGCCTAGGGGGGCCAGACAATGAGCAGTTCTTC
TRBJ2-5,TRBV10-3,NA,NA,CAISDPPSNTEETQYF,TGTGCCATCAGTGACCCGCCGTCTAATACCGAAGAGACCCAGTACTTC
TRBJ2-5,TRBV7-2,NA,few,CASSLDGGREETQYF,TGTGCCAGCAGCTTAGATGGGGGGCGTGAAGAGACCCAGTACTTC
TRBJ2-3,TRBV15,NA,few,CATGRTGTDTQYF,TGTGCCACCGGTCGAACCGGCACAGATACGCAGTATTTT
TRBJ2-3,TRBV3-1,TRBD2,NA,CASSDFSGGAIRGSTDTQYF,TGTGCCAGCAGTGATTTTAGCGGGGGCGCTATCAGAGGTAGCACAGATACGCAGTATTTT
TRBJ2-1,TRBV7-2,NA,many,CASSLLGDGQFF,TGTGCCAGCAGCTTATTGGGAGATGGGCAGTTCTTC
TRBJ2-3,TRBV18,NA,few,CASSRRDSTDTQYF,TGTGCCAGCTCACGAAGGGACAGCACAGATACGCAGTATTTT
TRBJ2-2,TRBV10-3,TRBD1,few,CATRTGTGVNTGELFF,TGTGCCACCCGAACCGGGACAGGGGTGAACACCGGGGAGCTGTTTTTT
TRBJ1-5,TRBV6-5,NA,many,CASSLNSRQPQHF,TGTGCCAGCAGTTTAAATTCCCGTCAGCCCCAGCATTTT
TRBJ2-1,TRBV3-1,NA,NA,CASSQVFREQFF,TGTGCCAGCAGCCAAGTTTTTCGTGAGCAGTTCTTC
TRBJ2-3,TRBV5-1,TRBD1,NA,CVSSLRGRARDTQYF,TGCGTCAGCAGCTTGAGGGGGCGGGCACGAGATACGCAGTATTTT
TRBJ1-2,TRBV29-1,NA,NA,CSVEDYKFGYTF,TGCAGCGTTGAAGATTACAAGTTCGGCTACACCTTC
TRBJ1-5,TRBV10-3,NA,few,CAISGRGDNQPQHF,TGTGCCATTTCTGGGCGGGGGGACAATCAGCCCCAGCATTTT
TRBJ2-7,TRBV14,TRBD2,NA,CASSPSSGLADYEQYF,TGTGCCAGCAGCCCTAGTTCGGGACTAGCGGACTACGAGCAGTACTTC
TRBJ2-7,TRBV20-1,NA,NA,CSARSRGQMTEQYF,TGCAGTGCTAGATCCAGGGGCCAAATGACCGAGCAGTACTTC
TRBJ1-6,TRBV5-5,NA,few,CASSLVTGPAGTLHF,TGTGCCAGCAGCTTGGTCACAGGGCCGGCGGGGACCCTCCACTTT
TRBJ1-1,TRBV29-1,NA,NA,CSVAGGRYTEAFF,TGCAGCGTTGCTGGAGGGAGGTACACTGAAGCTTTCTTT
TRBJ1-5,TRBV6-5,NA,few,CASTRGRGQPQHF,TGTGCCAGCACCCGGGGTAGAGGTCAGCCCCAGCATTTT
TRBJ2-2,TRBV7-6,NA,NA,CASSLEAPGTGELFF,TGTGCCAGCAGCTTAGAAGCCCCCGGGACCGGGGAGCTGTTTTTT
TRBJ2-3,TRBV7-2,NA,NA,CASSFPGGQDTQYF,TGTGCCAGCAGCTTCCCCGGGGGTCAAGATACGCAGTATTTT
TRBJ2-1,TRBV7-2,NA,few,CASRGGGRHNEQFF,TGTGCCAGCAGGGGAGGGGGTCGGCACAATGAGCAGTTCTTC
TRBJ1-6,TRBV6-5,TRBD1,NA,CASSPTQGRSSPLHF,TGTGCCAGCAGCCCTACACAGGGGAGGAGTTCACCCCTCCACTTT
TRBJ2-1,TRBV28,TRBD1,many,CASTDPGTGYNEQFF,TGTGCCAGCACCGATCCCGGGACAGGGTACAATGAGCAGTTCTTC
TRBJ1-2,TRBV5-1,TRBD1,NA,CASSLNAGQGPYGYTF,TGCGCCAGCAGCTTGAACGCCGGACAGGGGCCCTATGGCTACACCTTC
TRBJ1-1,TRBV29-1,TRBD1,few,CSVEVPAGGLNTEAFF,TGCAGCGTTGAAGTGCCAGCAGGGGGGTTGAACACTGAAGCTTTCTTT
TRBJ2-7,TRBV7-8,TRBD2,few,CASSLTGGWSEQYF,TGTGCCAGCAGCTTGACGGGAGGGTGGTCCGAGCAGTACTTC
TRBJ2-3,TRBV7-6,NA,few,CASSRGNSGTDTQYF,TGTGCCAGCAGCCGAGGTAATAGCGGCACAGATACGCAGTATTTT
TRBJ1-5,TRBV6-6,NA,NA,CASSYFVSNQPQHF,TGTGCCAGCAGTTACTTCGTTAGCAATCAGCCCCAGCATTTT
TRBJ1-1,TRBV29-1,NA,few,CSVGFLTEAFF,TGCAGCGTAGGTTTTTTGACTGAAGCTTTCTTT
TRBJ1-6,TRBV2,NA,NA,CASTSRGRYNSPLHF,TGTGCCAGCACTTCCCGAGGACGGTATAATTCACCCCTCCACTTT
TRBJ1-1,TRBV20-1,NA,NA,CSALQGRHTEAFF,TGCAGTGCTTTGCAAGGCCGTCACACTGAAGCTTTCTTT
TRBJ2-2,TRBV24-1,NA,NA,CATSGGREPSSTGELFF,TGTGCCACCAGTGGGGGCAGGGAGCCAAGCTCCACCGGGGAGCTGTTTTTT